The 3 T cell receptor beta chains below all came from one sample that was sequenced in a study of shared clonotypes between healthy human individuals. Generated by immunoSEQ multiplex PCR, the TCRdb table keeps only in-frame clones and is missing some. Of some 2.3 million clones in the sample, 85% to 95% are singletons; the top ten hold 0.39%. Source material: naive CD4+ T cells from PBMCs. Described subset: CD45RA+ positively selected. The receptors stem from a man aged 18-30 years in good health. Some clones in this sample may be carry-over from other donors' samples.

This sequence joins TRBV5-6 and TRBJ2-1; 11 bases are a match to TRBD2. V was clipped by 4 bases and J by 5 bases; unmatched bases: 2. Germline CDR1 SGHDT, CDR2 YYEEEE. The CDR3 extends over 14 amino acids. In DNA form, the CDR3 reads TGTGCCAGCAGCGCGGGACTAGCGGACAATGAGCAGTTCTTC. Protein: CASSAGLADNEQFF.

The chain joins TRBV18 to TRBJ2-2; D may be TRBD2 (5 bases). The length of the CDR3 is 16 residues. V lost 2 bases and J lost 1, with 11 bases in between. The germline V gene encodes CDR1 KGHSH and CDR2 LQKENI. DNA of the CDR3: TGTGCCAGCTCACCAGGCGGGTCAGTGAACACCGGGGAGCTGTTTTTT. This encodes CASSPGGSVNTGELFF.

V and J are TRBV7-2 and TRBJ2-3; D possibly corresponds to TRBD2 (6 bases). Germline-derived CDR1 and CDR2 are SGHTA and FQGNSA. This CDR3 has 12 amino acids. V lost 2 bases to trimming and J lost 9 bases, with 9 bases between them. The CDR3 DNA follows: TGTGCCAGCAGCTTACGGGGGACGACGCAGTATTTT. Its translation is CASSLRGTTQYF. Filled out from reference TRBV7-2 and TRBJ2-3, the complete variable domain reads GAGVSQSPSNKVTEKGKDVELRCDPISGHTALYWYRQSLGQGLEFLIYFQGNSAPDKSGLPSDRFSAERTGGSVSTLTIQRTQQEDSAVYLCASSLRGTTQYFGPGTRLTVL.